This T cell receptor beta chain comes out of a study of early T cells in non-severe SARS-CoV-2 infection. CDR3 length: 12 amino acids. The germline V and J ends were trimmed by 4 bases and 4 bases, with 5 bases remaining between them. The germline V gene encodes CDR1 SGHRS and CDR2 YFSETQ. Unique molecular identifiers were affixed to single, distinct cDNA molecules. TCRdb ran MiXCR on the 5' RACE reads and lists one entry per CDR3 protein. The sample consists of over 30,000 distinct CDR3 sequences, more than 5% of them appearing once. This clonotype was counted between two and nine times. V and J are TRBV5-1 and TRBJ2-2; D is undetermined. The sequencing input was whole blood. The receptor's source is an adult who was a healthcare worker with PCR-confirmed SARS-CoV-2 infection or an uninfected control (not recorded which). The CDR3 DNA is TGCGCCAGCAGCGCCGGCACCGGGGAGCTGTTTTTT. Its protein is CASSAGTGELFF.